The 9 T cell receptor beta chains in this list originate from one sample, sequenced in a study of identical twins. TCRdb recomputed calls from the 5' RACE reads with MiXCR, one row per CDR3 protein. The sample holds around 240,000 distinct CDR3 sequences, about 11% seen once. Sample: memory T cells sorted from blood. The receptors were sampled from a man aged 45-60 years in good health.

This clonotype turned up a few times. The V call is TRBV9, the J call TRBJ1-4, with a weak D call TRBD1 (5 bases). Trimming removed 2 bases at V and 4 bases at J, with 12 bases between. The CDR3 has 15 amino acids. Germline CDR1 and CDR2: SGDLS and YYNGEE. The CDR3 coding sequence is TGTGCCAGCAGCGTTGGGGGGATAGATAATGAAAAACTGTTTTTT. It translates to CASSVGGIDNEKLFF.

This clonotype was observed a few times. V and J are TRBV5-1 and TRBJ1-2, with 8 positions matching TRBD1. Germline V CDR1 and CDR2: SGHRS, YFSETQ. There are 14 residues in the CDR3. The trim removed 4 bases at V and 8 bases at J, leaving 10 bases unmatched. In DNA form, the CDR3 reads TGCGCCAGCAGCGGTTCCGGGACAGGTTCCGGCTACACCTTC. Amino acids: CASSGSGTGSGYTF.

This clonotype occurred many times. The chain uses TRBV7-2 and TRBJ2-5; D remains unclear. The CDR3 is 16 amino acids. Germline lookup yields CDR1 SGHTA and CDR2 FQGNSA. Trimming took 1 base from V and 1 from J, leaving 13 bases between them. The CDR3 protein is CASSLDGGRIQETQYF. The DNA for the CDR3 is TGTGCCAGCAGCTTAGATGGCGGCCGGATCCAAGAGACCCAGTACTTC.

CDR3 region: CASSLSGVGSAGELFF. The DNA for the CDR3 is TGTGCCAGCAGTTTGTCGGGGGTCGGTTCCGCCGGGGAGCTGTTTTTT. The genes are TRBV12-3 or TRBV12-4 and TRBJ2-2; D is perhaps TRBD2 (6 bases). CDR3 size: 16 residues. Trimming removed 3 bases from V and 6 bases from J, with 17 bases in between.

This clonotype was observed a handful of times. The chain links TRBV5-1 to TRBJ1-1; 7 bases agree with TRBD1. The CDR3 covers 14 residues. Germline trimming cut 4 bases from V and 1 base from J; bases unmatched to any gene: 4. The V gene's germline CDR1 is SGHRS and CDR2 YFSETQ. The CDR3 region is CASSVDRRNTEAFF. Written as DNA, the CDR3 is TGCGCCAGCAGCGTGGACAGGAGGAACACTGAAGCTTTCTTT.

This clonotype has only a few counts. The junction shows a germline mismatch at one end, possibly a read error. The chain carries TRBV20-1 and TRBJ2-1; 8 nucleotides match TRBD1. Germline CDR1 DFQATT, CDR2 SNEGSKA (reference sequence). This CDR3 spans 14 amino acids. The CDR3 loop is CSAGDRGRANEQFF. CDR3 nucleotides: TGCAGTGCTGGAGACAGGGGTCGGGCCAATGAGCAGTTCTTC.

This clonotype was observed at least ten times. The chain is built from TRBV28 and TRBJ2-1; the match to TRBD2 covers 8 bases. Trimming cost V 4 bases and J 5 bases; bases outside gene matches: 19. Germline CDR1 is MDHEN and CDR2 is SYDVKM. CDR3 length: 19 residues. This CDR3 is CASSSPVVAGGQRDNEQFF. CDR3 DNA sequence: TGTGCCAGCAGTTCCCCGGTCGTGGCGGGAGGACAACGAGACAATGAGCAGTTCTTC. Full variable domain (outside the CDR3, taken from reference TRBV28 and TRBJ2-1): DVKVTQSSRYLVKRTGEKVFLECVQDMDHENMFWYRQDPGLGLRLIYFSYDVKMKEKGDIPEGYSVSREKKERFSLILESASTNQTSMYLCASSSPVVAGGQRDNEQFFGPGTRLTVL.

About this clonotype itself: The junction differs from germline at one of its ends, possibly a read error. This chain uses TRBV28 with TRBJ2-2, with 12 bases lining up with TRBD2. Germline CDR1 is MDHEN and CDR2 is SYDVKM. The CDR3 is 17 amino acids. The CDR3 DNA sequence: TGTTCCAGCAGTTTATCCTGGACTAGCGGGAAGGTCGGGGAGCTGTTTTTT. Residues: CSSSLSWTSGKVGELFF.

The V gene is TRBV5-4, the J gene TRBJ2-1; tentative D call: TRBD2 (5 bases). Trimming pared 4 bases from V and 1 base from J, leaving 9 bases between. Germline V gene sequence: CDR1 SGHNT, CDR2 YYREEE (reference sequence). This CDR3 is 14 amino acids long. CDR3 nucleotide sequence: TGTGCCAGCAGCCACGGGGTATCCTACAATGAGCAGTTCTTC. Protein sequence: CASSHGVSYNEQFF.